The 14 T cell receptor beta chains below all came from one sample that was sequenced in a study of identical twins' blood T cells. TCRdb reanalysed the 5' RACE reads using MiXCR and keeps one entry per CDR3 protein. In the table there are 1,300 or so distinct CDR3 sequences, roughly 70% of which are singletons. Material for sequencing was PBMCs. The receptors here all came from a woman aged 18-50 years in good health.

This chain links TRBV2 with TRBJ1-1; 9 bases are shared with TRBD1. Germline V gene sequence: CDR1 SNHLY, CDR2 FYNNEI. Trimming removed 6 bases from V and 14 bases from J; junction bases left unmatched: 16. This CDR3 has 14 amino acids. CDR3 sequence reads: CASRENAGTGFAFF. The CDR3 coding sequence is TGTGCCAGCAGGGAAAACGCCGGGACAGGGTTCGCCTTCTTT.

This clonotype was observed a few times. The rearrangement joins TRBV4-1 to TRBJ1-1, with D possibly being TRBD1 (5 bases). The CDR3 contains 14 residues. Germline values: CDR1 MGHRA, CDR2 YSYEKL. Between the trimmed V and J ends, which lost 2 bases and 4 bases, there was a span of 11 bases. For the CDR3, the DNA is TGCGCCAGCAGCCAAAGGGGTCTCAGCACTGAAGCTTTCTTT. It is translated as CASSQRGLSTEAFF.

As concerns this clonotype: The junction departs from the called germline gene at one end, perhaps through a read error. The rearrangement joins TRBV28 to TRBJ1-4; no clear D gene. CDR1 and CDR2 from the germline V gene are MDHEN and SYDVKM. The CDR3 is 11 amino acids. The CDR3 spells CASSSNETLFF. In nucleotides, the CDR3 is TGTGCCAGCAGTTCTAATGAAACACTGTTTTTT.

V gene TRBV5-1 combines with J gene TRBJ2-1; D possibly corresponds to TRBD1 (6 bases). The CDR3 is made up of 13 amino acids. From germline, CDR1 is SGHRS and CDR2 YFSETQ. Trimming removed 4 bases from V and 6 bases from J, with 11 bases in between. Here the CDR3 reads CASSADSLNEQFF. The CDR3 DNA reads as TGCGCCAGCAGCGCGGACAGTCTCAATGAGCAGTTCTTC.

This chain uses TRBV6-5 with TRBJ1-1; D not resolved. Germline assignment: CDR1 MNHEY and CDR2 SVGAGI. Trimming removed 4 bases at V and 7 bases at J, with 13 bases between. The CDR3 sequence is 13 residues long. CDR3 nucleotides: TGTGCCAGCAGTTGGTCGGTGGCAGGTGAAGCTTTCTTT. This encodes CASSWSVAGEAFF.

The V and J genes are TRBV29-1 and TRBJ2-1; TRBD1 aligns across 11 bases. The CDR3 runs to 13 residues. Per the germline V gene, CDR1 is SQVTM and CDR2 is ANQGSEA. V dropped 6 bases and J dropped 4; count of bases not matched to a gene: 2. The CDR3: CSVGTGGYNEQFF. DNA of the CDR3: TGCAGCGTCGGGACAGGGGGTTACAATGAGCAGTTCTTC.

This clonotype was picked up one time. CDR3 region: CSARERDTEAFF. CDR3 nucleotides: TGCAGTGCTAGGGAGAGGGACACTGAAGCTTTCTTT. V is TRBV20-1 and J is TRBJ1-1; D gene unclear. From germline, CDR1 is DFQATT and CDR2 SNEGSKA (reference sequence). V lost 3 bases to trimming and J lost 3 bases, with 8 bases between them. The CDR3 sequence is 12 residues long.

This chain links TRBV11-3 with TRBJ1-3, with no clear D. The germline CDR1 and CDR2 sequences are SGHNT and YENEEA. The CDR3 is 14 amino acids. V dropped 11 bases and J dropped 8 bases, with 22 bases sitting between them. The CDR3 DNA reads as TGTGCCGGCACCTCCATCGGACCGCGTGACACCATATATTTT. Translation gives CAGTSIGPRDTIYF.

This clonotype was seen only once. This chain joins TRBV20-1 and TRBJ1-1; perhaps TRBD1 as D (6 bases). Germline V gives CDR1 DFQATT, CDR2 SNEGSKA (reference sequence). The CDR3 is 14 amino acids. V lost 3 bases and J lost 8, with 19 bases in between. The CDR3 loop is CSARQQGRELEAFF. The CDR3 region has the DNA TGCAGTGCTAGGCAGCAGGGGCGGGAGTTGGAAGCTTTCTTT.

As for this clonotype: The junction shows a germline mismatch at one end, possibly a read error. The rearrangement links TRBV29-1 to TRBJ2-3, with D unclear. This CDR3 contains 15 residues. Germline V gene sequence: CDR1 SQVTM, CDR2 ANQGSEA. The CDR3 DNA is TGCAGCGCCCTTGAGAGCAGCCACCCCACAGATGCGCAGTATTTT. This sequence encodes CSALESSHPTDAQYF.

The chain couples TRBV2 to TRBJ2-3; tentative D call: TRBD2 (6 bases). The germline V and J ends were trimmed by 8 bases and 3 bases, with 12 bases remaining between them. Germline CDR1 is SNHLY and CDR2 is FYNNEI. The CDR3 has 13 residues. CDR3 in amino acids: CASAEGITDTQYF. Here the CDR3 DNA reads TGTGCCAGCGCGGAGGGGATAACAGATACGCAGTATTTT.

DNA of the CDR3: TGTGCCACCAGTGACCGGGGACAGGGGGATGGCTACACCTTC. Protein: CATSDRGQGDGYTF. The chain is built from TRBV24-1 and TRBJ1-2, with TRBD1 matching 11 bases. After removal of 4 bases from V and 6 bases from J, the junction contained 3 bases not matched to a gene. The length of the CDR3 is 14 residues. From germline, CDR1 is KGHDR and CDR2 SFDVKD.

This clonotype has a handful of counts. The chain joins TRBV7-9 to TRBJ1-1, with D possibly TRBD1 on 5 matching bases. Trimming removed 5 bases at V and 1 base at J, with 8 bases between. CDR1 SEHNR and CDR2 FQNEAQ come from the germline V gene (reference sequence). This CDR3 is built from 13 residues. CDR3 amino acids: CASSRTKNTEAFF. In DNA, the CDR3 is TGTGCCAGCAGCAGGACAAAGAACACTGAAGCTTTCTTT.

The CDR3 loop is CASSFSDTAKNIQYF. CDR3 DNA sequence: TGCGCCAGCAGCTTCTCAGATACAGCCAAAAACATTCAGTACTTC. The chain employs TRBV5-1 and TRBJ2-4; no clear D. V lost 2 bases to trimming and J lost 0 bases, with 9 bases between them. The germline V gene has CDR1 SGHRS and CDR2 YFSETQ. The CDR3 runs to 15 residues.